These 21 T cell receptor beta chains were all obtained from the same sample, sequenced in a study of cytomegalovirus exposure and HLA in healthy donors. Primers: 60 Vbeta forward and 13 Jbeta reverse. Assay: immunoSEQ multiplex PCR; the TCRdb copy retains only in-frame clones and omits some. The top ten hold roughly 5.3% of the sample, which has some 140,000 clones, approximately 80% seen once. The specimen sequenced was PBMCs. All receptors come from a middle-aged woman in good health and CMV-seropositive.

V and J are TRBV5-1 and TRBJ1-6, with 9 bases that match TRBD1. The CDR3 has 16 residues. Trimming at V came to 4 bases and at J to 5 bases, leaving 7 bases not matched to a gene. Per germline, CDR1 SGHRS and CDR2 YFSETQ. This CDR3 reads CASSVRTGVDNSPLHF. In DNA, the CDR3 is TGCGCCAGCAGCGTGAGGACAGGGGTAGATAATTCACCCCTCCACTTT. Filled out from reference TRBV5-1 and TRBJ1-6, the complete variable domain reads KAGVTQTPRYLIKTRGQQVTLSCSPISGHRSVSWYQQTPGQGLQFLFEYFSETQRNKGNFPGRFSGRQFSNSRSEMNVSTLELGDSALYLCASSVRTGVDNSPLHFGNGTRLTVT.

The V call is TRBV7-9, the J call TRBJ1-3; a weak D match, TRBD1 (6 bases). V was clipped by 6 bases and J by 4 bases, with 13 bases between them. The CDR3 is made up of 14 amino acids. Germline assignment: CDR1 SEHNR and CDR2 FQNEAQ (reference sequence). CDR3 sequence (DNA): TGTGCCAGCAGGAAAGGACAGAACGGAAACACCATATATTTT. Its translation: CASRKGQNGNTIYF.

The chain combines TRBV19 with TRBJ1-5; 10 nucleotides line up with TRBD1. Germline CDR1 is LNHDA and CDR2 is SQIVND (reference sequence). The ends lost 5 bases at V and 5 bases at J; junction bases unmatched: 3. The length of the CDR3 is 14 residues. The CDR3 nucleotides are TGTGCCAGTAGTTCGGGACAGGGGTATCAGCCCCAGCATTTT. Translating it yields CASSSGQGYQPQHF.

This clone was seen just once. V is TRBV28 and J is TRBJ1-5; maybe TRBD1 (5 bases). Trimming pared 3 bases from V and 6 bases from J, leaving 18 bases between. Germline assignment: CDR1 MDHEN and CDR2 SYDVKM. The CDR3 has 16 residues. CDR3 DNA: TGTGCCAGCAGTTTCTACAGCGGGCAGGGTTTTCAGCCCCAGCATTTT. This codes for CASSFYSGQGFQPQHF.

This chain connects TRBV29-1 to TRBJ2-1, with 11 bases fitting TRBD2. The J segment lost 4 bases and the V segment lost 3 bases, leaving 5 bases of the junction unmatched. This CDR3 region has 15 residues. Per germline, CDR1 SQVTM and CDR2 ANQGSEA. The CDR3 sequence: CSVETSGKKYNEQFF. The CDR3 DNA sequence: TGCAGCGTTGAGACTAGCGGGAAGAAGTACAATGAGCAGTTCTTC.

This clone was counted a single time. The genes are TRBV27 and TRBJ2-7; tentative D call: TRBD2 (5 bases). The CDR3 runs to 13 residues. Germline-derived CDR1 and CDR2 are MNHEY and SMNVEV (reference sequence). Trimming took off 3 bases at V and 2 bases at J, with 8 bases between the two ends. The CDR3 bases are TGTGCCAGCAGTTTCGGGAAACCCTACGAGCAGTACTTC. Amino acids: CASSFGKPYEQYF.

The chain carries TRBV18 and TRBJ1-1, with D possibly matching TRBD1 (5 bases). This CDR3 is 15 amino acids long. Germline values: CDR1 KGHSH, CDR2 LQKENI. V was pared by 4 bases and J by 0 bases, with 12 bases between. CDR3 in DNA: TGTGCCAGCTCACGGGGCTCTACTATGAACACTGAAGCTTTCTTT. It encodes CASSRGSTMNTEAFF. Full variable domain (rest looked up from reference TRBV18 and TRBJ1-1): NAGVMQNPRHLVRRRGQEARLRCSPMKGHSHVYWYRQLPEEGLKFMVYLQKENIIDESGMPKERFSAEFPKEGPSILRIQQVVRGDSAAYFCASSRGSTMNTEAFFGQGTRLTVV.

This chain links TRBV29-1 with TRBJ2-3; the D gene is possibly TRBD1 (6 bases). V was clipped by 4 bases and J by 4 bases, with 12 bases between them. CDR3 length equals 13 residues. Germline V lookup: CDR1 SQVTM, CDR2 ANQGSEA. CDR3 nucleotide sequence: TGCAGCGTTGTACAGGGTCTCGCAGATACGCAGTATTTT. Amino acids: CSVVQGLADTQYF.

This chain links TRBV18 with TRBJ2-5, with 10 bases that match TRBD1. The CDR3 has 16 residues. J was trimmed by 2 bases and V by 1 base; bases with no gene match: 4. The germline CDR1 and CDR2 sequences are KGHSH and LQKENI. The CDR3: CASSPLDRGLQETQYF. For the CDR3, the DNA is TGTGCCAGCTCACCACTCGACAGGGGGCTTCAAGAGACCCAGTACTTC.

The CDR3 bases are TGTGCCAGCAGCTTCCGTAGCGCCGTCCACGAGCAGTACTTC. It encodes CASSFRSAVHEQYF. The chain employs TRBV5-6 and TRBJ2-7; maybe TRBD2 (5 bases). Trimming left V 2 bases short and J 5 bases short, with 14 bases between. CDR3 size: 14 residues. Germline V gene data show CDR1 as SGHDT and CDR2 as YYEEEE.

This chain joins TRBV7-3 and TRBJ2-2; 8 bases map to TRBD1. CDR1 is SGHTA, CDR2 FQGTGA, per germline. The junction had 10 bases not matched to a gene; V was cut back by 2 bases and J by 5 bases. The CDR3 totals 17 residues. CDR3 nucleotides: TGTGCCAGCAGCTTAGTCTATCAGGGGGCGCTTACCGGGGAGCTGTTTTTT. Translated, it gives CASSLVYQGALTGELFF.

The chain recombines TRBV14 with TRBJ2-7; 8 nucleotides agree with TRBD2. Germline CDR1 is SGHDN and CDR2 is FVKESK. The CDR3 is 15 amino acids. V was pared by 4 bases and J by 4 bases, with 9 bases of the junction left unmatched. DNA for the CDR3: TGTGCCAGCAGCCCGACCGGGAGGGCCCAATACGAGCAGTACTTC. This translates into CASSPTGRAQYEQYF.

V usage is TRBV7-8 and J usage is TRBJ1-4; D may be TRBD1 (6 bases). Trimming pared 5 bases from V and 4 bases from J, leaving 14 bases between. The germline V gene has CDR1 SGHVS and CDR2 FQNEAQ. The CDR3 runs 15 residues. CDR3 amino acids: CASSPLGGNNEKLFF. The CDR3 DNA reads TGTGCCAGCAGCCCCCTTGGGGGCAATAATGAAAAACTGTTTTTT.

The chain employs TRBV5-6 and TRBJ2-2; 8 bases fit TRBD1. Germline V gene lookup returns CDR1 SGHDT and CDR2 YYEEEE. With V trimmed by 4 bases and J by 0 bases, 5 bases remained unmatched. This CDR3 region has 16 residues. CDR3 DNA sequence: TGTGCCAGCAGCCCCCGGGACAGGACGAACACCGGGGAGCTGTTTTTT. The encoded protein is CASSPRDRTNTGELFF.

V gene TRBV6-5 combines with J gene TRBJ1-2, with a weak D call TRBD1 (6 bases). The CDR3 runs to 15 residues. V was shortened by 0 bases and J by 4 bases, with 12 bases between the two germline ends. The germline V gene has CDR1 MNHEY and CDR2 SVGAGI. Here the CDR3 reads CASSYSEGGIYGYTF. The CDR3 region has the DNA TGTGCCAGCAGTTACTCGGAGGGGGGGATCTATGGCTACACCTTC.

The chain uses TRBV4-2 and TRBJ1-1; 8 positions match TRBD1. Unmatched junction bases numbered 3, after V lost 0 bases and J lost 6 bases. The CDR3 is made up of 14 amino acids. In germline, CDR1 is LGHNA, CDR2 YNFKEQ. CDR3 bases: TGTGCCAGCAGCCAAGACGACAGGGGTGCTGAAGCTTTCTTT. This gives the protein CASSQDDRGAEAFF.

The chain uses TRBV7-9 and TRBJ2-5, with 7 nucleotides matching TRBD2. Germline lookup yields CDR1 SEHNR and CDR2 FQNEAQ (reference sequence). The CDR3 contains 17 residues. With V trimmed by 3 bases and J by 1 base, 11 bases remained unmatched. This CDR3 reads CASSFQLTAGVQETQYF. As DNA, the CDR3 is TGTGCCAGCAGCTTTCAATTAACGGCGGGAGTCCAAGAGACCCAGTACTTC.

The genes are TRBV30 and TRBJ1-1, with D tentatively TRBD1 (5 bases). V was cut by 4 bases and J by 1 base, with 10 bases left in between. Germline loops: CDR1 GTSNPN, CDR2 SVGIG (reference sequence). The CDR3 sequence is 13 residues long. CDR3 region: CAWNMGGNTEAFF. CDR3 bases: TGTGCCTGGAATATGGGGGGGAACACTGAAGCTTTCTTT. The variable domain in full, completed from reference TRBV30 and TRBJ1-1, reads SQTIHQWPATLVQPVGSPLSLECTVEGTSNPNLYWYRQAAGRGLQLLFYSVGIGQISSEVPQNLSASRPQDRQFILSSKKLLLSDSGFYLCAWNMGGNTEAFFGQGTRLTVV.

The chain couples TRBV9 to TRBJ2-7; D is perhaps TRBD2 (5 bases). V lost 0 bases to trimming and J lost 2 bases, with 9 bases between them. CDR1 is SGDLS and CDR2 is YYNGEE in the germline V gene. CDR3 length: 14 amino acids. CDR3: CASSVGIGAYEQYF. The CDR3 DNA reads TGTGCCAGCAGCGTAGGGATCGGGGCCTACGAGCAGTACTTC.

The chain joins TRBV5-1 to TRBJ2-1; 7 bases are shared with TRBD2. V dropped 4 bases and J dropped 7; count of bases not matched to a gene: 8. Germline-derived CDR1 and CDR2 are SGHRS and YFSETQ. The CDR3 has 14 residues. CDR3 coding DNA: TGCGCCAGCAGCACGGGACTAAGGGAAAATGAGCAGTTCTTC. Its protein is CASSTGLRENEQFF.

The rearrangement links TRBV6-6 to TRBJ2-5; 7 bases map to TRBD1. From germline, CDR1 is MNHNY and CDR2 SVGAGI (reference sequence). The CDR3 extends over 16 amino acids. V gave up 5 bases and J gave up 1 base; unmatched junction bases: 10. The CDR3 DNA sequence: TGTGCCAGCAGTAAGGGGGCAGGGGCCCCCCAAGAGACCCAGTACTTC. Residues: CASSKGAGAPQETQYF.